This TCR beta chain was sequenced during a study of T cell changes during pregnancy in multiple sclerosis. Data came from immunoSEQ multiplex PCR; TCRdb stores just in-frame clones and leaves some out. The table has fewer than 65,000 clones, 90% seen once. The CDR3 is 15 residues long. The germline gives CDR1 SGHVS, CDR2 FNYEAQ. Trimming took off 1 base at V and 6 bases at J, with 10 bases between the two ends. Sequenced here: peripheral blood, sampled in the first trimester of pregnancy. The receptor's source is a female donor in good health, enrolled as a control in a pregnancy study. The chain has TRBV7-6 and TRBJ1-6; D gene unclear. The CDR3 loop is CASSLEEDPNSPLHF. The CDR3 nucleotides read TGTGCCAGCAGCTTAGAGGAGGACCCTAATTCACCCCTCCACTTT.